The rows below give T cell receptor beta chains drawn from one sample of a study of cytomegalovirus exposure and HLA in healthy donors. The assay was immunoSEQ multiplex PCR, and TCRdb's table has in-frame clones only and misses some. The sample contains under 150,000 clones, roughly four fifths of which appear only once. Sequenced sample: PBMCs. The receptors come from a male donor in good health and CMV-seronegative. The conserved cysteine and the conserved F or W are not part of the CDR3 here. A D gene is named only where the DNA matches it firmly.

V gene	D gene	CDR3 length	CDR3 protein
TRBV9	TRBD2	14	ASSGSLGGRHNEQF
TRBV19	-	10	ASGEVSGGYT
TRBV11-2	TRBD1	14	ASSATLGQRSYEQY
TRBV14	-	16	ASSQRHRIQGSDYGYT
TRBV15	TRBD1	15	ATSRHYPGTGGNEQF
TRBV4-3	-	13	ASSQARGQTQGLF
TRBV4-1	TRBD2	11	ASSLRGNDEQF
TRBV11-2	-	15	ASSLGSGGAKGQPQH
TRBV5-1	-	14	ASSLTFYPSAYEQY
TRBV7-6	TRBD2	14	ASSFLAGEGTGELF
TRBV25-1	-	12	ASAWTDEGSPLH
TRBV6-1	-	11	AINPDSLSGYT
TRBV20-1	-	9	SVSRDYEQY
TRBV10-3	-	10	ATRDSYNEQF
TRBV27	TRBD2	12	ASGGSGNYNEQF
TRBV9	-	9	ASSDTYGYT
TRBV5-8	TRBD2	13	ASSITPSGSYEQY
TRBV9	-	13	ASSPSGALTYEQY
TRBV2	TRBD1	11	ASRADRGYGYT
TRBV11-2	TRBD2	15	ASSSPLGLAGGNEQF
TRBV28	TRBD2	12	ASRLAGSTDTQY
TRBV7-6	-	10	ASSLSWSEQY
TRBV25-1	-	11	ASKRKAKNIQY
TRBV29-1	TRBD1	10	SVEKSGTGSP
TRBV30	-	11	AWSVAGDQPQH
TRBV7-8	-	12	ASSIRTGQETQY
TRBV6-6	TRBD1	12	ASSYGDRDYEQY
TRBV10-3	-	13	AIEGVGAAPNEQY
TRBV19	-	13	ASSVGAGSNEKLF
TRBV9	-	11	ASSVEATGTQY
TRBV9	TRBD1	11	ASSKGQYQPQH
TRBV30	-	11	AWDLDKPYEQY
TRBV6-5	TRBD1	12	ASSYSGTGAEAF
TRBV9	TRBD2	11	ASSPGGTYEQY
TRBV19	-	13	ASSPSISTGYEQY
TRBV28	TRBD1	14	ASSPRFRGTFYGYT
TRBV19	TRBD1	11	ASRQGRGETQY
TRBV7-3	TRBD1	13	ASSMTGGTNYGYT
TRBV5-1	-	12	ASSLDAGPYEQY
TRBV10-1	TRBD2	13	ASSEFAGEAGELF
TRBV28	-	17	ASSLNLLGLRALSYEQY
TRBV7-2	-	13	ASSLGPGMNTEAF
TRBV19	TRBD1	14	ASRTTGTGRNNEQF
TRBV19	TRBD2	13	ASTWAGGLASEQY
TRBV2	TRBD2	13	ATRGLAINTGELF
TRBV30	-	13	AWSVGVASALPQF
TRBV5-1	-	11	ASSQDMNTEAF